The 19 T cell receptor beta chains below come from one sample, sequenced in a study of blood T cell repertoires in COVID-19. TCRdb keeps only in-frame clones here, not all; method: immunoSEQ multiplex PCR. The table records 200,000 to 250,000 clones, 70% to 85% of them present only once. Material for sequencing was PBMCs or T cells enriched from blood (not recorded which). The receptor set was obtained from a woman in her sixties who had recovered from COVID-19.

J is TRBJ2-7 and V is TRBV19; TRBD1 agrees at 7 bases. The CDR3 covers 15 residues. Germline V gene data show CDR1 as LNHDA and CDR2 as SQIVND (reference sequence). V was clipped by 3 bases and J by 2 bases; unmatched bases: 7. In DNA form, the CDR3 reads TGTGCCAGTAGTATTCAAAAGGGGGCGGCCTACGAGCAGTACTTC. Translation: CASSIQKGAAYEQYF.

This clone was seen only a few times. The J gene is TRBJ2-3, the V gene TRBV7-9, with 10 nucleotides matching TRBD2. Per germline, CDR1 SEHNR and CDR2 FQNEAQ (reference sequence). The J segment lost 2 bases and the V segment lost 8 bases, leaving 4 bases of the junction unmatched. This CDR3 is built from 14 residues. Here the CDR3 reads CASRTSGDTDTQYF. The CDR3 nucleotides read TGTGCCAGCCGTACTAGCGGGGACACAGATACGCAGTATTTT.

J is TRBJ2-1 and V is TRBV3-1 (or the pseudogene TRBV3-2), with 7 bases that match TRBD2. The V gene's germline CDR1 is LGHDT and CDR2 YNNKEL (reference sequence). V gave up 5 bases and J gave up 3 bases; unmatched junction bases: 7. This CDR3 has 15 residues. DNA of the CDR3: TGTGCCAGCAGCGAGGCGGGGGAGGGCTACAATGAGCAGTTCTTC. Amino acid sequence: CASSEAGEGYNEQFF.

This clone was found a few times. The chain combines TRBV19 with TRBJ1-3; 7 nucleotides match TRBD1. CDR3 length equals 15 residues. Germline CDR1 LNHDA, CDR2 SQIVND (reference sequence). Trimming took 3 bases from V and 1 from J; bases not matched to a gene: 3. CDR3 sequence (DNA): TGTGCCAGTAGTATCCCAGGGGGTTCTGGAAACACCATATATTTT. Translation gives CASSIPGGSGNTIYF.

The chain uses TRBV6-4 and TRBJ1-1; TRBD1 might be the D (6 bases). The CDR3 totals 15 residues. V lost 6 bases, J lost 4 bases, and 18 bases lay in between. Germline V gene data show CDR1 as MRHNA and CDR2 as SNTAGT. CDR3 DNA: TGTGCCAGCAGCCGGGACACCGGTTGGGGCACTGAAGCTTTCTTT. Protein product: CASSRDTGWGTEAFF.

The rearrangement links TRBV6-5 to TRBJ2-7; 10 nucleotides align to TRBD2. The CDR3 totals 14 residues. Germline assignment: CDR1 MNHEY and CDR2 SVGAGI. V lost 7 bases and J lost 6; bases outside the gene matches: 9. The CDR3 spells CASTHGLAVSEQYF. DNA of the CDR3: TGTGCCAGCACTCACGGACTAGCGGTCAGCGAGCAGTACTTC.

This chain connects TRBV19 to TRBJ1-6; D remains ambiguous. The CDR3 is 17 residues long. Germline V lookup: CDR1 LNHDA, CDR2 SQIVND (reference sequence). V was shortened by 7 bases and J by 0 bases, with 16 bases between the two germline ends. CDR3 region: CASTSEWESSYNSPLHF. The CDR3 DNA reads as TGTGCCAGTACCTCCGAGTGGGAGAGCTCCTATAATTCACCCCTCCACTTT.

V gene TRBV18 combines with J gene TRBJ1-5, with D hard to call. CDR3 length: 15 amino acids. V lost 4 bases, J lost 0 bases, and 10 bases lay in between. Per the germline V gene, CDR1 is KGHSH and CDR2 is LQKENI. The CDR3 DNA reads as TGTGCCAGCTCACTGGAGAATTATAGCAATCAGCCCCAGCATTTT. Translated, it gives CASSLENYSNQPQHF.

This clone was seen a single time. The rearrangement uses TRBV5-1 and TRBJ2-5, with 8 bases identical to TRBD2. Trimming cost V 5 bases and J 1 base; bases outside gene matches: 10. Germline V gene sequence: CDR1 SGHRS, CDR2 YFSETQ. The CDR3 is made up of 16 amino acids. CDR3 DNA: TGCGCCAGCAGTGGATCCGGGGGGGCGGTCCAAGAGACCCAGTACTTC. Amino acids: CASSGSGGAVQETQYF.

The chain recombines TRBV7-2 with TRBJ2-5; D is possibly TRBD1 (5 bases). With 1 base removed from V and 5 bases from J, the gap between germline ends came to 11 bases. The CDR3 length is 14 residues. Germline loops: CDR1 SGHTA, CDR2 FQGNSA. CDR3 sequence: CASSLEARVETQYF. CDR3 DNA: TGTGCCAGCAGCTTAGAGGCCAGGGTGGAGACCCAGTACTTC.

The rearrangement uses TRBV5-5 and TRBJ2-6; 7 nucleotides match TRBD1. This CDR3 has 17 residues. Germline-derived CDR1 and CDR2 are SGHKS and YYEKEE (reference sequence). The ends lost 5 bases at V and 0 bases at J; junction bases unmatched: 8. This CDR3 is CASRTGSVSSGANVLTF. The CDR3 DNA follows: TGTGCCAGCAGGACAGGGTCAGTAAGCTCTGGGGCCAACGTCCTGACTTTC.

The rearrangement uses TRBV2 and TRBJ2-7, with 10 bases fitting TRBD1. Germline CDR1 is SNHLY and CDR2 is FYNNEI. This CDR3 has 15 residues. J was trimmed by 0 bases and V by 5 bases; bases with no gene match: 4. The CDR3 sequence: CASSRDRGASYEQYF. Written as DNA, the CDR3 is TGTGCCAGCAGTCGGGACAGGGGAGCCTCCTACGAGCAGTACTTC.

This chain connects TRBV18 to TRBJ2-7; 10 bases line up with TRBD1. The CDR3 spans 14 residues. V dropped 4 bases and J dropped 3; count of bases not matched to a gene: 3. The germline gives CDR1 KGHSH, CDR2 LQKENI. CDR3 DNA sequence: TGTGCCAGCTCACAAGGGACAGGGGACTACGAGCAGTACTTC. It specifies CASSQGTGDYEQYF.

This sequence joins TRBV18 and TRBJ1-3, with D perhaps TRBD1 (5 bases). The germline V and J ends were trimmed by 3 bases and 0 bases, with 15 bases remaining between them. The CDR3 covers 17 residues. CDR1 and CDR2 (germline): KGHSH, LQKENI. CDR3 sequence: CASSPSMTAVSGNTIYF. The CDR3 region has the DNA TGTGCCAGCTCACCCTCGATGACAGCAGTCTCTGGAAACACCATATATTTT.

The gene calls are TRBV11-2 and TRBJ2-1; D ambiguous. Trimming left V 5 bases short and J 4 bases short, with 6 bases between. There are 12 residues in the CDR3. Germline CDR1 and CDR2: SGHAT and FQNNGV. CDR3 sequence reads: CASSQAYNEQFF. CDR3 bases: TGTGCCAGCAGCCAGGCGTACAATGAGCAGTTCTTC.

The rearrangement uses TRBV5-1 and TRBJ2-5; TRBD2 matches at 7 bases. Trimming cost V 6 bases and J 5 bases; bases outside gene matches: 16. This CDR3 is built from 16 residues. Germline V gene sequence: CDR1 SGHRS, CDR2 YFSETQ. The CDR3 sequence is CASNPLGGTTRETQYF. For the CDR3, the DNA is TGCGCCAGCAATCCCTTGGGGGGGACGACTCGGGAGACCCAGTACTTC.

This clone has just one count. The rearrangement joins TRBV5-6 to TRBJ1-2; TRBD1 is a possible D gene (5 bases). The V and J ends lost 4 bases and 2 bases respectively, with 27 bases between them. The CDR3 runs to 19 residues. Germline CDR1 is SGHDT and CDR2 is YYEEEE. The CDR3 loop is CASSPPVGGIPTNNYGYTF. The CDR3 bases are TGTGCCAGCAGCCCGCCCGTCGGGGGAATCCCTACAAACAACTATGGCTACACCTTC.

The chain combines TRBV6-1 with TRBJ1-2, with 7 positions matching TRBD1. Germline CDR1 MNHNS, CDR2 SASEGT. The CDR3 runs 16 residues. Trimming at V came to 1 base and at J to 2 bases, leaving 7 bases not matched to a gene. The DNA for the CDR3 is TGTGCCAGCAGTGAAGAAGGGACAGAGAGAAACTATGGCTACACCTTC. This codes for CASSEEGTERNYGYTF.

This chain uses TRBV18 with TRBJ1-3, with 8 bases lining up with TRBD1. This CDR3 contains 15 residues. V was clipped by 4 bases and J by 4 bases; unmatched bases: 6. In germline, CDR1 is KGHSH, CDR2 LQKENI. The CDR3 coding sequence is TGTGCCAGCTCACGAGACAGGGGTGGAGGAAACACCATATATTTT. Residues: CASSRDRGGGNTIYF.